This TCR beta chain came from a study of cytomegalovirus exposure and HLA in healthy donors. The CDR3 contains 14 residues. Germline V gene data show CDR1 as SSHAT and CDR2 as FNYEAQ (reference sequence). The PCR made use of 60 Vbeta and 13 Jbeta primers. Using immunoSEQ multiplex PCR, the repertoire was profiled, and TCRdb retains in-frame clones only, with some absent. The repertoire holds 170,000 or so clones, roughly 83% seen once, with more than 0.35% in the top ten. To note about this clone: The junction does not match germline at one end; this may be a read error.

This clonotype originated in a boy aged 2 to 10 in good health and CMV-seronegative. The genes are TRBV7-7 and TRBJ2-5, with TRBD2 as a possible D gene (5 bases). Sequencing was carried out using PBMCs. The CDR3 here is CASSPEGRRETQYF. CDR3 sequence (DNA): TGTGCTAGCAGCCCCGAGGGCCGACGGGAGACCCAGTACTTC.